The source of this T cell receptor beta chain is a study of T cell repertoires in cytomegalovirus infection. As for the study in general: Peptides in the study included HLA-C-restricted and HLA-B-restricted CMV epitopes. Public TCR beta signatures were indicative of both CMV infection and a matching HLA type. Findings and caveats of the study: HLA-C-restricted TCR beta clonotypes specific for CMV led the ex vivo response. Individuals carrying CMV plus the relevant HLA were identified by cumulative frequency of public TCR beta families.

Germline CDR1 and CDR2: SGHAT and FQNNGV. The trim removed 2 bases at V and 4 bases at J, leaving 13 bases unmatched. The CDR3 contains 17 residues. As for this clonotype: Its antigen is as yet unknown.

Using its own MiXCR run on the reads, TCRdb lists one record per CDR3 protein. Among approximately 270,000 distinct CDR3 sequences listed, less than 25% were seen once. The sequences come from cultured PBMCs, collected from culture after CMV antigen stimulation. The rearrangement joins TRBV11-2 to TRBJ2-5; TRBD2 aligns across 7 bases. This TCR was recovered from a human donor in good health (CMV status not recorded). Some clones in this sample may be carry-over from other donors' samples. The CDR3 region has the DNA TGTGCCAGCAGCTTACTGATCAGGACTGGGGGGGGAGAGACCCAGTACTTC. This codes for CASSLLIRTGGGETQYF.